This entry lists 20 T cell receptor beta chains sequenced from one sample in a study of blood T cells in healthy people across ages. Primers used in a second PCR of roughly 6 to 12 cycles were a sample-barcoded 5' primer and a J-beta primer mix. TCRdb re-called the 5' RACE reads through MiXCR, storing one row per CDR3 protein. The sample includes approximately 940,000 distinct CDR3 sequences, under 50% of them seen just once. The specimen sequenced was blood. The receptors here all came from a man aged 30 to 39 in good health.

V usage is TRBV20-1 and J usage is TRBJ2-7, with TRBD2 identical over 7 bases. V dropped 5 bases and J dropped 10; count of bases not matched to a gene: 17. Germline V CDR1 and CDR2: DFQATT, SNEGSKA (reference sequence). The CDR3 extends over 14 amino acids. CDR3 residues: CSAFQPGTKETQYF. The CDR3 DNA reads TGCAGTGCTTTTCAACCCGGGACTAAGGAGACTCAGTACTTC.

This clonotype was counted only a few times. This chain joins TRBV12-3 or TRBV12-4 and TRBJ2-7; TRBD2 matches at 7 bases. The CDR3 is 16 amino acids. V dropped 7 bases and J dropped 0; count of bases not matched to a gene: 12. The CDR3: CASTDTGGSSSYEQYF. The CDR3 region has the DNA TGTGCCAGCACCGATACGGGGGGATCAAGCTCCTACGAGCAGTACTTC.

The rearrangement uses TRBV10-3 and TRBJ2-1, with TRBD2 matching over 9 bases. Germline V CDR1 and CDR2: ENHRY, SYGVKD. V was pared by 0 bases and J by 6 bases, with 3 bases of the junction left unmatched. This CDR3 contains 15 residues. CDR3 DNA: TGTGCCATCAGTGAGTCAGGAGCGGGGGGCAATGAGCAGTTCTTC. It translates to CAISESGAGGNEQFF.

This clonotype was detected a few times. V and J are TRBV5-1 and TRBJ2-7; tentative D call: TRBD1 (5 bases). V shed 2 bases and J shed 2 bases, with 11 bases lying between them. The CDR3 runs to 14 residues. Germline V CDR1 and CDR2: SGHRS, YFSETQ. Written as DNA, the CDR3 is TGCGCCAGCAGCTTTACGACAGATACCTACGAGCAGTACTTC. It specifies CASSFTTDTYEQYF.

This clonotype was counted between two and nine times. The chain uses TRBV7-9 and TRBJ2-6; a possible D gene is TRBD2 (6 bases). V lost 3 bases and J lost 1, with 7 bases in between. CDR1 is SEHNR, CDR2 FQNEAQ, per germline (reference sequence). The CDR3 has 15 amino acids. This CDR3 reads CASSLGTSGANVLTF. CDR3 coding DNA: TGTGCCAGCAGCTTGGGGACTTCTGGGGCCAACGTCCTGACTTTC.

This clonotype was observed a handful of times. This rearrangement joins TRBV6-2 or TRBV6-3 to TRBJ2-1; the D call may be TRBD1 or TRBD2 (5 bases each). Per germline, CDR1 MNHEY and CDR2 SVGEGT. Trimming pared 3 bases from V and 4 bases from J, leaving 16 bases between. The CDR3 is 16 amino acids. The CDR3 region has the DNA TGTGCCAGCAGTTATAATGGCATGGGGGTTTACAATGAGCAGTTCTTC. As protein: CASSYNGMGVYNEQFF.

This clonotype was counted only a few times. The chain has TRBV6-6 and TRBJ2-7; D not resolved. The CDR3 contains 11 residues. V was clipped by 5 bases and J by 7 bases, with 9 bases between them. Germline V gene sequence: CDR1 MNHNY, CDR2 SVGAGI (reference sequence). The CDR3 loop reads CASSTSLEQYF. CDR3 in DNA: TGTGCCAGCAGTACGAGTCTGGAGCAGTACTTC.

In this sample, this clonotype turned up once. The V call is TRBV3-1, the J call TRBJ2-1; TRBD2 aligns across 8 bases. The CDR3 has 13 residues. Trimming at V came to 5 bases and at J to 7 bases, leaving 4 bases not matched to a gene. Germline loops: CDR1 LGHDT, CDR2 YNNKEL (reference sequence). CDR3 DNA sequence: TGTGCCAGCAGCGGGCGACTAGCGAATGAGCAGTTCTTC. Translated, it gives CASSGRLANEQFF.

The V and J genes are TRBV11-3 and TRBJ2-2, with 10 bases fitting TRBD2. The CDR3 runs 21 residues. CDR1 and CDR2 (germline): SGHNT, YENEEA. J was trimmed by 4 bases and V by 4 bases; bases with no gene match: 21. This CDR3 is CASSSIFPRLAGVLVTGELFF. CDR3 in DNA: TGTGCCAGCAGCTCCATTTTCCCCCGGCTAGCGGGGGTCCTCGTCACCGGGGAGCTGTTTTTT.

This clonotype turned up a few times. A much larger clone differs from this one at a single base, so this may be a read error. V is TRBV6-1 and J is TRBJ2-5, with a weak D call TRBD2 (5 bases). The length of the CDR3 is 12 residues. Germline V gene data show CDR1 as MNHNS and CDR2 as SASEGT. V lost 6 bases and J lost 3, with 8 bases in between. DNA for the CDR3: TGTGCCAGCAGGGAGGTTAAAGAGACCCAGTACTTC. Protein product: CASREVKETQYF.

V gene TRBV20-1 combines with J gene TRBJ2-3, with TRBD2 identical over 11 bases. Germline loops: CDR1 DFQATT, CDR2 SNEGSKA (reference sequence). V was pared by 0 bases and J by 6 bases, with 14 bases of the junction left unmatched. The CDR3 sequence is 18 residues long. The CDR3 reads CSARDSVAGGLRGDTQYF. In nucleotides, the CDR3 is TGCAGTGCTAGAGATTCGGTAGCGGGGGGGCTGCGAGGGGATACGCAGTATTTT.

This clonotype has more than one count but fewer than ten. V and J are TRBV7-2 and TRBJ1-2, with 10 bases lining up with TRBD1. The V and J ends lost 5 bases and 8 bases, in that order; junction bases with no gene match: 5. Germline-derived CDR1 and CDR2 are SGHTA and FQGNSA. The CDR3 has 13 amino acids. The CDR3 region has the DNA TGTGCCAGCAGCCCAGGACAGGGGGACGGCTACACCTTC. It specifies CASSPGQGDGYTF. Based on the CDR3 plus reference TRBV7-2 and TRBJ1-2, the full variable domain is GAGVSQSPSNKVTEKGKDVELRCDPISGHTALYWYRQSLGQGLEFLIYFQGNSAPDKSGLPSDRFSAERTGGSVSTLTIQRTQQEDSAVYLCASSPGQGDGYTFGSGTRLTVV.

This clonotype was counted ten times or more. The chain couples TRBV4-3 to TRBJ2-1; tentative D call: TRBD2 (5 bases). Germline V CDR1 and CDR2: LGHNA, YSLEER. V lost 0 bases and J 1 base, leaving 7 bases between the germline ends. The CDR3 is 15 residues long. For the CDR3, the DNA is TGCGCCAGCAGCCAAGATCTAGCATCCTACAATGAGCAGTTCTTC. Protein product: CASSQDLASYNEQFF.

The rearrangement joins TRBV7-9 to TRBJ2-7; 7 bases match TRBD2. J lost 6 bases, V lost 2 bases, and 7 bases had no gene match. The germline V gene encodes CDR1 SEHNR and CDR2 FQNEAQ (reference sequence). The CDR3 spans 14 residues. The CDR3 DNA sequence: TGTGCCAGCAGCTTAACGCCGGGACTACCCGAGCAGTACTTC. This codes for CASSLTPGLPEQYF.

This clonotype was observed a handful of times. The chain carries TRBV3-1 and TRBJ1-5, with no clear D. The germline CDR1 and CDR2 sequences are LGHDT and YNNKEL (reference sequence). The CDR3 covers 14 residues. Trimming left V 2 bases short and J 1 base short, with 6 bases between. CDR3 sequence: CASSQLGSNQPQHF. The DNA of the CDR3 is TGTGCCAGCAGCCAATTGGGGAGCAATCAGCCCCAGCATTTT.

This clonotype was seen a few times. This rearrangement joins TRBV28 to TRBJ1-6; D is uncertain. Trimming left V 3 bases short and J 4 bases short, with 7 bases between. Germline V gene sequence: CDR1 MDHEN, CDR2 SYDVKM. This CDR3 has 14 residues. This CDR3 is CASSLERYNSPLHF. DNA for the CDR3: TGTGCCAGCAGTTTGGAGAGGTATAATTCACCCCTCCACTTT.

This rearrangement joins TRBV10-3 to TRBJ2-1, with D perhaps given as TRBD1 or TRBD2 (5 bases each). Near its end, the DNA agrees better with TRBJ2-7, so the J call may be wrong. The V gene's germline CDR1 is ENHRY and CDR2 SYGVKD. The CDR3 has 15 residues. For the CDR3, the DNA is TGTGCCATCAGTGAGTCCCGGGGCTCCTACAATGAGCAGTACTTC. It specifies CAISESRGSYNEQYF.

The rearrangement joins TRBV4-1 to TRBJ2-2; 8 bases line up with TRBD1. Germline CDR1 MGHRA, CDR2 YSYEKL. The CDR3 runs 15 residues. Trimming at V came to 4 bases and at J to 3 bases, leaving 4 bases not matched to a gene. CDR3 DNA sequence: TGCGCCAGCAGCCCCAGGGGGCGCGACACCGGGGAGCTGTTTTTT. Its protein is CASSPRGRDTGELFF.

The genes are TRBV20-1 and TRBJ2-5, with 7 bases matching TRBD2. Germline trimming cut 2 bases from V and 3 bases from J; bases unmatched to any gene: 12. Germline V gene sequence: CDR1 DFQATT, CDR2 SNEGSKA (reference sequence). CDR3 length equals 16 residues. The CDR3: CSARSGGGPHEETQYF. CDR3 sequence (DNA): TGCAGTGCTAGATCTGGCGGGGGACCTCACGAAGAGACCCAGTACTTC.

The rearrangement uses TRBV20-1 and TRBJ2-1; tentatively, D is TRBD2 (5 bases). Trimming left V 3 bases short and J 7 bases short, with 7 bases between. This CDR3 is built from 11 residues. CDR1 and CDR2 (germline): DFQATT, SNEGSKA (reference sequence). The chain's CDR3 is CSASRENEQFF. The CDR3 bases are TGCAGTGCTAGTAGGGAGAATGAGCAGTTCTTC.